This T cell receptor beta chain was identified in a study of human T cells and chemical hapten exposure. Indicated time point: pre-sensitization, week 0. Described treatment: therapeutic diphenylcyclopropenone sensitization with weekly scalp DPC. CDR1 is MNHEY, CDR2 SMNVEV, per germline (reference sequence). This CDR3 region has 17 residues. V shed 0 bases and J 4 bases; nucleotides not matched to a gene: 9. From the RACE reads, TCRdb called clonotypes with MiXCR, one entry per CDR3 protein. Of roughly 260,000 distinct CDR3 sequences in the sample, about 9% are singletons; the top ten hold 2.3%. The receptor comes from a woman aged 40-49 years with alopecia areata. Some clones in this sample may be carry-over from other donors' samples. V gene TRBV27 combines with J gene TRBJ2-7; 10 bases fit TRBD2. This sample comprised whole blood, obtained in connection with sensitization to the hapten diphenylcyclopropenone (DPC). The CDR3 spells CASSLSGGLAVGYEQYF. CDR3 DNA sequence: TGTGCCAGCAGTTTATCAGGCGGACTAGCGGTGGGTTACGAGCAGTACTTC.